The clone carrying this T cell receptor (beta chain) was seen once. The sample originates from a study of blood T cell repertoires in COVID-19. The CDR3 has 15 amino acids. The germline V gene encodes CDR1 SGHRS and CDR2 YFSETQ. V lost 2 bases to trimming and J lost 7 bases, with 19 bases between them. This table comes from immunoSEQ multiplex PCR, and its TCRdb copy is limited to in-frame clones, with some not included. Of about 370,000 clones in the sample, 85% to 90% are singletons; the top ten hold around 1%. In Cohort 3, a recovered donor had either two negative PCRs, clearance, or symptom resolution.

Sample: PBMCs or T cells enriched from blood (not recorded which). The rearrangement links TRBV5-1 to TRBJ2-7, with a weak D call TRBD1 (7 bases). This sequence originates from a man aged 18 to 29 who had recovered from COVID-19. The CDR3 loop is CASSFQGRGELEQYF. CDR3 nucleotides: TGCGCCAGCAGCTTCCAGGGCAGGGGGGAATTGGAGCAGTACTTC.